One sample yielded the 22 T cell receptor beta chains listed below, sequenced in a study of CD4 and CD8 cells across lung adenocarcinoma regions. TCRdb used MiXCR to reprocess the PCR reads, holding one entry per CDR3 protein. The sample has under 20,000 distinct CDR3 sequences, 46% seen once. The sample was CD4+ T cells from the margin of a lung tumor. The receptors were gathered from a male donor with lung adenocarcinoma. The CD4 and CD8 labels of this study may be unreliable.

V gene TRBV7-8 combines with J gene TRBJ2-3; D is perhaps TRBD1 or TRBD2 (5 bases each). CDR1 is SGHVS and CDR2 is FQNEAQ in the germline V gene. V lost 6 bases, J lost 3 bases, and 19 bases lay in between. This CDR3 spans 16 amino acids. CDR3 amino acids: CASSLPRGGRTDTQYF. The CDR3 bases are TGTGCCAGCAGTTTACCACGGGGCGGTAGGACAGATACGCAGTATTTT. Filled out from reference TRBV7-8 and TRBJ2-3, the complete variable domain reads GAGVSQSPRYKVAKRGQDVALRCDPISGHVSLFWYQQALGQGPEFLTYFQNEAQLDKSGLPSDRFFAERPEGSVSTLKIQRTQQEDSAVYLCASSLPRGGRTDTQYFGPGTRLTVL.

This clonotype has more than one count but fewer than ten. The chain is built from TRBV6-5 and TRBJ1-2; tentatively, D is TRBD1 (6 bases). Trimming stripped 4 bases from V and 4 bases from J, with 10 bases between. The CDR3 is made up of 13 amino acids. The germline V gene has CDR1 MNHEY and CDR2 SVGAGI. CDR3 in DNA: TGTGCCAGCAGTTGGGACAATCTCTATGGCTACACCTTC. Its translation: CASSWDNLYGYTF.

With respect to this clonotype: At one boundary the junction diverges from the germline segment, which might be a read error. The DNA for the CDR3 is TGTGCCAGCAGCGCGGAGGGCGGGAGTAGCGGGCGCGAGACGCAGTATTTC. Translation gives CASSAEGGSSGRETQYF. The chain couples TRBV7-3 to TRBJ2-3, with TRBD2 matching 7 bases. The CDR3 runs to 17 residues. Germline V gene data show CDR1 as SGHTA and CDR2 as FQGTGA.

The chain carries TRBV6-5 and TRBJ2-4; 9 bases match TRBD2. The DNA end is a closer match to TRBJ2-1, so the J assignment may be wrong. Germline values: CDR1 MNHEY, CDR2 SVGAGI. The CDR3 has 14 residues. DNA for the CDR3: TGTGCCAGCAGTTACTCGCGGGGGGGCAGGGAGCAGTTCTTC. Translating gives CASSYSRGGREQFF.

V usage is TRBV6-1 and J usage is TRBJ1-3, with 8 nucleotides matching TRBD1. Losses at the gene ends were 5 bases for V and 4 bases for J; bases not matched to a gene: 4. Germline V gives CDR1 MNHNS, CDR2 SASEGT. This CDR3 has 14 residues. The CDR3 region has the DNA TGTGCCAGCAGTCAGGGGGCGCGAGGAAACACCATATATTTT. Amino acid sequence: CASSQGARGNTIYF.

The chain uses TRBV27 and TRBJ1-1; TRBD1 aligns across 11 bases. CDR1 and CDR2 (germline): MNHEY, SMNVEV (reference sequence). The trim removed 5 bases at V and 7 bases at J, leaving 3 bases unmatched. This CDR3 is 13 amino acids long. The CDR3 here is CASSLGTGGEAFF. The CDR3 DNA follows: TGTGCCAGCAGTCTAGGGACAGGGGGTGAAGCTTTCTTT.

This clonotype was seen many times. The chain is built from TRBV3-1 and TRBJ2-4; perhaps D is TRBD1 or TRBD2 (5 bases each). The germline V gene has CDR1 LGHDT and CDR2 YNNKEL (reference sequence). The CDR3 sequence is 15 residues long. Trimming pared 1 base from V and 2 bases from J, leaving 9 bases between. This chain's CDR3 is CASSQGGPSKNIQYF. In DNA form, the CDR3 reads TGTGCCAGCAGCCAAGGGGGACCTTCCAAAAACATTCAGTACTTC.

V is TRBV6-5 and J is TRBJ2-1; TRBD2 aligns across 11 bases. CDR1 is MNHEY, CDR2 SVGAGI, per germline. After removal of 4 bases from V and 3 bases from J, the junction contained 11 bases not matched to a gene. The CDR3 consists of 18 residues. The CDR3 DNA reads TGTGCCAGCAGTTCCACTGGTAACCTAGCGGGGGGCTACAATGAGCAGTTCTTC. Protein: CASSSTGNLAGGYNEQFF.

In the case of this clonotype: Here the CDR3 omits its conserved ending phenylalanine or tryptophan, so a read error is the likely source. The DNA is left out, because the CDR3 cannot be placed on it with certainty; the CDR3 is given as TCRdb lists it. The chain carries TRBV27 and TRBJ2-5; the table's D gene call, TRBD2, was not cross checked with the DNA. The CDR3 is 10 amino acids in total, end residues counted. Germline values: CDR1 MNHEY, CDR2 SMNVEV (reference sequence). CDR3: CASSPGRLAS.

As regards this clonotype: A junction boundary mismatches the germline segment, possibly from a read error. CDR3 sequence reads: CGSSSGLVAKDMQYF. The CDR3 bases are TGTGGCAGCAGCTCGGGACTGGTAGCCAAAGACATGCAGTACTTC. V and J are TRBV6-1 and TRBJ2-6, with a tentative D call TRBD2 (6 bases). The DNA end favors TRBJ2-7, so the J call may be wrong. There are 15 residues in the CDR3. In germline, CDR1 is MNHNS, CDR2 SASEGT.

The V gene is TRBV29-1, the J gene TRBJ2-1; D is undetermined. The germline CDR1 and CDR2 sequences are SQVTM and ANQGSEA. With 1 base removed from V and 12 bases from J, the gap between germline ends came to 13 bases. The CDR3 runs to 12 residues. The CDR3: CSVEGQQRWQFF. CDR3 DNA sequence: TGCAGCGTTGAAGGCCAGCAAAGGTGGCAGTTCTTC.

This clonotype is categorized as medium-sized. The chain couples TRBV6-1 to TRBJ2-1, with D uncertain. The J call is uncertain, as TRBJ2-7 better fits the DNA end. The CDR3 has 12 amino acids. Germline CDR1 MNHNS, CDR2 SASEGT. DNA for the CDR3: TGTGCCAGCAGTGACATGGATCCCGAGCAGTACTTC. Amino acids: CASSDMDPEQYF.

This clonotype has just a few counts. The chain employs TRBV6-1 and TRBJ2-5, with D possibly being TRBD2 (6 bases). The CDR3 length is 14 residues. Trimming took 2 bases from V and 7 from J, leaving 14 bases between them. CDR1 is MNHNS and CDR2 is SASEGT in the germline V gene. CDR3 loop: CASSEWSGDGTQYF. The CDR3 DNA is TGTGCCAGCAGTGAATGGTCGGGGGACGGGACCCAGTACTTC.

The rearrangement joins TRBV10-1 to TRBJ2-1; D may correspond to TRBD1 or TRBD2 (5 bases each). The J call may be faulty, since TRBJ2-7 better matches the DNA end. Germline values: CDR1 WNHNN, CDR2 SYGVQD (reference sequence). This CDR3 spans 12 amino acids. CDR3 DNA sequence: TGCGCCAGCAGTGGGGGGAGCTACGAGCAGTACTTC. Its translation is CASSGGSYEQYF.

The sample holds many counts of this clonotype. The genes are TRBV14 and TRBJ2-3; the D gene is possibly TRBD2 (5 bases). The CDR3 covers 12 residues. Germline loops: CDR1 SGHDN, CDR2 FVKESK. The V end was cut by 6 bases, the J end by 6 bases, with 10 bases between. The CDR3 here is CASSSGFDTQYF. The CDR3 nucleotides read TGTGCCAGCAGTTCGGGATTTGATACGCAGTATTTT.

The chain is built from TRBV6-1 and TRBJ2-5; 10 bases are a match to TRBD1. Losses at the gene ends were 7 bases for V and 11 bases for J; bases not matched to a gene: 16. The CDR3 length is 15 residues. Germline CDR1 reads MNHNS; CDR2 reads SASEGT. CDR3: CASIWGTGESQEQYF. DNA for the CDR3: TGTGCCAGCATCTGGGGGACAGGGGAATCCCAAGAGCAGTACTTC.

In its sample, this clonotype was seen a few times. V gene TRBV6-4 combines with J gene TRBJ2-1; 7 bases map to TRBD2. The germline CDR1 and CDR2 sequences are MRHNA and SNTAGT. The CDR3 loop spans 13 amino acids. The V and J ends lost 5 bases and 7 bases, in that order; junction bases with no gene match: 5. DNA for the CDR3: TGTGCCAGCAGTACCAGCGGGGAAAATGAGCAGTTCTTC. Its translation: CASSTSGENEQFF.

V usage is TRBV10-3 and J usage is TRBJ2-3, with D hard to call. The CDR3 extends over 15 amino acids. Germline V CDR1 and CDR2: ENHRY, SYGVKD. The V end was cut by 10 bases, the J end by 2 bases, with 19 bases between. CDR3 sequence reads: CATSYRAANTDTQYF. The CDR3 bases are TGTGCCACCTCGTACCGGGCGGCGAACACAGATACGCAGTATTTT.

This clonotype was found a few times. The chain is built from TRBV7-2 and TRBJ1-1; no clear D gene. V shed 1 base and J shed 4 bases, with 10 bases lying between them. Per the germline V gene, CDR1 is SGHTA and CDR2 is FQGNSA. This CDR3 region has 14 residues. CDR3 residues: CASSLVELSTEAFF. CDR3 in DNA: TGTGCCAGCAGCTTAGTGGAGTTAAGCACTGAAGCTTTCTTT.

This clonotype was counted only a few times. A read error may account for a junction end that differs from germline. In DNA, the CDR3 is TGTGCCAGCAGTGACGGGAGCGGGAGTGAAAATACTCAGTATTTC. Protein: CASSDGSGSENTQYF. The chain joins TRBV6-4 to TRBJ2-6; 8 nucleotides agree with TRBD2. This CDR3 contains 15 residues. The germline V gene encodes CDR1 MRHNA and CDR2 SNTAGT.

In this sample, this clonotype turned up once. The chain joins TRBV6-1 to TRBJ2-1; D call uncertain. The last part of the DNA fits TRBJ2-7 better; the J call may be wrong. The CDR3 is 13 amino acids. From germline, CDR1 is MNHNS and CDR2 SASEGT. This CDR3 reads CASSQLMAYEQYV. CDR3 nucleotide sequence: TGTGCCAGCAGCCAGCTTATGGCCTACGAGCAGTACGTC.

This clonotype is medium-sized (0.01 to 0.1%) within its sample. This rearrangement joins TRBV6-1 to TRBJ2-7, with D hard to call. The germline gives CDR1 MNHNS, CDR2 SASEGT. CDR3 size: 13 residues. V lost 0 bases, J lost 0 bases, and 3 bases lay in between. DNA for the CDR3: TGTGCCAGCAGTGAAGCGGTCTCCTACGAGCAGTACTTC. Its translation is CASSEAVSYEQYF.